A single sample is the source of the 21 T cell receptor beta chains below, sequenced in a study of blood T cells in healthy people across ages. Using a J-beta primer mix together with a sample-barcoded 5' primer, a second PCR was run for roughly 6 to 12 cycles. TCRdb re-called the 5' RACE reads with MiXCR, one entry per CDR3 protein. The sample contains about 640,000 distinct CDR3 sequences, around three fifths of which appear only once. The sequencing sample was made of blood. These receptors all come from a man in his sixties in good health.

The chain couples TRBV11-2 to TRBJ1-2, with D possibly matching TRBD1 (5 bases). Germline values: CDR1 SGHAT, CDR2 FQNNGV. V was clipped by 6 bases and J by 6 bases, with 20 bases between them. This CDR3 comprises 15 residues. CDR3 in DNA: TGTGCCAGCAGACCGGGATCAGGCACGGGACATGGCTACACCTTC. This codes for CASRPGSGTGHGYTF.

This clonotype was counted once. The CDR3 spells CSARPLAGGLHEQFF. CDR3 bases: TGCAGTGCTAGGCCCCTAGCGGGGGGGTTGCATGAGCAGTTCTTC. The genes are TRBV20-1 and TRBJ2-1, with TRBD2 matching over 12 bases. The CDR3 is 15 residues long. The trim removed 3 bases at V and 8 bases at J, leaving 8 bases unmatched. Germline V gene data show CDR1 as DFQATT and CDR2 as SNEGSKA (reference sequence).

A note on this clonotype: A read error may produce the germline difference seen at one junction end. V is TRBV20-1 and J is TRBJ2-5; no clear D. This CDR3 comprises 12 residues. CDR1 is DFQATT and CDR2 is SNEGSKA in the germline V gene (reference sequence). The CDR3 spells CSARAPQETQYF. CDR3 nucleotide sequence: TGTAGTGCTAGAGCCCCCCAAGAGACCCAGTACTTC.

This chain links TRBV4-1 with TRBJ1-4; perhaps TRBD1 as D (6 bases). CDR3 size: 15 residues. Per the germline V gene, CDR1 is MGHRA and CDR2 is YSYEKL. Trimming took 4 bases from V and 1 from J, leaving 10 bases between them. The CDR3 sequence: CASSLSGETNEKLFF. The DNA of the CDR3 is TGCGCCAGCAGCCTCTCAGGGGAAACTAATGAAAAACTGTTTTTT.

Here the CDR3 reads CASSLSDGPYEQYF. The CDR3 DNA sequence: TGCGCCAGCAGCTTGTCGGACGGGCCCTACGAGCAGTACTTC. The chain uses TRBV5-1 and TRBJ2-7; no clear D. The CDR3 is 14 residues long. CDR1 is SGHRS and CDR2 is YFSETQ in the germline V gene. V lost 1 base and J lost 2, with 10 bases in between.

The V call is TRBV5-5, the J call TRBJ2-1; D could derive from TRBD1 or TRBD2 (5 bases each). The CDR3 loop spans 14 amino acids. The ends were cut back, 1 base at V and 9 bases at J, with 14 bases in the middle. CDR1 and CDR2 from the germline V gene are SGHKS and YYEKEE (reference sequence). CDR3 in amino acids: CASSLTGTVGEQFF. CDR3 coding DNA: TGTGCCAGCAGCTTGACGGGGACCGTGGGTGAGCAGTTCTTC. Based on the CDR3 plus reference TRBV5-5 and TRBJ2-1, the full variable domain is DAGVTQSPTHLIKTRGQQVTLRCSPISGHKSVSWYQQVLGQGPQFIFQYYEKEERGRGNFPDRFSARQFPNYSSELNVNALLLGDSALYLCASSLTGTVGEQFFGPGTRLTVL.

The chain has TRBV5-1 and TRBJ2-1; D may be TRBD2 (6 bases). The V gene lost 0 bases and the J gene lost 3 bases, with 13 bases spanning the gap. The CDR3 contains 16 residues. Germline CDR1 and CDR2: SGHRS and YFSETQ. The CDR3 reads CASSLDSRGRYNEQFF. The CDR3 nucleotides are TGCGCCAGCAGCTTGGACTCGCGGGGACGCTACAATGAGCAGTTCTTC.

CDR3 residues: CASSSLRGQPLQNNEQFF. For the CDR3, the DNA is TGCGCCAGCAGCTCCCTGCGGGGGCAACCGTTACAAAACAATGAGCAGTTCTTC. The rearrangement uses TRBV5-1 and TRBJ2-1, with D possibly TRBD2 on 7 matching bases. This CDR3 is built from 18 residues. V gave up 3 bases and J gave up 5 bases, with 24 bases separating them. Germline V CDR1 and CDR2: SGHRS, YFSETQ.

This clonotype was seen more than once but under ten times. This chain joins TRBV11-2 and TRBJ2-7; 9 bases are a match to TRBD1. CDR3 length: 15 amino acids. From germline, CDR1 is SGHAT and CDR2 FQNNGV. The junction had 6 bases not matched to a gene; V was cut back by 6 bases and J by 0 bases. The CDR3, as DNA: TGTGCCAGCAGTTTGTCGGGACAGGGCTCCTACGAGCAGTACTTC. Translation gives CASSLSGQGSYEQYF. Combining the CDR3 with reference TRBV11-2 and TRBJ2-7 gives the whole variable domain EAGVAQSPRYKIIEKRQSVAFWCNPISGHATLYWYQQILGQGPKLLIQFQNNGVVDDSQLPKDRFSAERLKGVDSTLKIQPAKLEDSAVYLCASSLSGQGSYEQYFGPGTRLTVT.

The gene calls are TRBV2 and TRBJ2-5, with D tentatively TRBD2 (5 bases). Trimming removed 6 bases at V and 2 bases at J, with 10 bases between. There are 13 residues in the CDR3. CDR1 is SNHLY and CDR2 is FYNNEI in the germline V gene. The CDR3 region is CASRKDSQETQYF. For the CDR3, the DNA is TGTGCCAGCAGGAAGGACTCACAAGAGACCCAGTACTTC.

This clonotype came up a few times. V and J are TRBV24-1 and TRBJ1-2, with 8 bases that match TRBD1. Losses at the gene ends were 4 bases for V and 8 bases for J; bases not matched to a gene: 5. The CDR3 runs 13 residues. CDR1 is KGHDR, CDR2 SFDVKD, per germline. For the CDR3, the DNA is TGTGCCACCAGTGACCCGTGGACAGGGGGCTACACCTTC. Protein: CATSDPWTGGYTF.

V usage is TRBV6-5 and J usage is TRBJ1-1; D remains unclear. Trimming cost V 4 bases and J 1 base, with 13 bases left between them. The germline V gene has CDR1 MNHEY and CDR2 SVGAGI. CDR3 length equals 15 residues. CDR3 DNA: TGTGCCAGCAGTTCGTCCGGGCGGGGGAACACTGAAGCTTTCTTT. This encodes CASSSSGRGNTEAFF.

This clonotype came up a few times. The chain joins TRBV24-1 to TRBJ2-2; D uncertain. Per germline, CDR1 KGHDR and CDR2 SFDVKD. Trimming left V 3 bases short and J 5 bases short, with 15 bases between. This CDR3 comprises 16 residues. CDR3 nucleotide sequence: TGTGCCACCAGTGATCCAAACCAAACTTGGACCGGGGAGCTGTTTTTT. Translating it yields CATSDPNQTWTGELFF.

This chain joins TRBV7-9 and TRBJ1-1; D unresolved. Germline V gives CDR1 SEHNR, CDR2 FQNEAQ (reference sequence). Trimming left V 5 bases short and J 7 bases short, with 11 bases between. The CDR3 totals 12 residues. The CDR3 loop reads CASSRVWDEAFF. DNA for the CDR3: TGTGCCAGCAGCCGCGTCTGGGATGAAGCTTTCTTT.

The chain recombines TRBV20-1 with TRBJ2-3; 14 nucleotides line up with TRBD2. CDR1 is DFQATT, CDR2 SNEGSKA, per germline (reference sequence). Trimming at V came to 1 base and at J to 10 bases, leaving 7 bases not matched to a gene. This CDR3 comprises 15 residues. The CDR3 is CSARAPGLAGEAQYF. In DNA, the CDR3 is TGCAGTGCTAGAGCCCCGGGACTAGCGGGGGAAGCGCAGTATTTT.

The genes are TRBV6-5 and TRBJ2-6; no reliable D call. Trimming removed 5 bases from V and 2 bases from J, with 10 bases in between. The CDR3 extends over 15 amino acids. Germline loops: CDR1 MNHEY, CDR2 SVGAGI. This chain's CDR3 is CASSRTRTGANVLTF. CDR3 sequence (DNA): TGTGCCAGCAGTCGCACCAGAACTGGGGCCAACGTCCTGACTTTC.

The rearrangement joins TRBV20-1 to TRBJ2-5; D gene ambiguous. Trimming removed 0 bases at V and 5 bases at J, with 16 bases between. The germline gives CDR1 DFQATT, CDR2 SNEGSKA (reference sequence). This CDR3 spans 15 amino acids. The CDR3 loop reads CSARDMTRGGETQYF. CDR3 nucleotide sequence: TGCAGTGCTAGAGATATGACCAGAGGCGGTGAGACCCAGTACTTC.

This clonotype was found a few times. The chain links TRBV6-6 to TRBJ2-1; D is perhaps TRBD2 (7 bases). Per germline, CDR1 MNHNY and CDR2 SVGAGI (reference sequence). This CDR3 is built from 16 residues. Trimming left V 2 bases short and J 9 bases short, with 20 bases between. DNA for the CDR3: TGTGCCAGCAGTTACCCCACGGGGGGCCTAATAAGTGAGCAGTTCTTC. Its translation is CASSYPTGGLISEQFF.

The chain couples TRBV19 to TRBJ1-6, with a weak D call TRBD1 (5 bases). The germline V gene has CDR1 LNHDA and CDR2 SQIVND (reference sequence). V lost 8 bases to trimming and J lost 10 bases, with 15 bases between them. There are 13 residues in the CDR3. In DNA form, the CDR3 reads TGTGCCAGTTCGGCAGGGAACGGATCACCCCTCCACTTT. This sequence encodes CASSAGNGSPLHF.

The chain carries TRBV9 and TRBJ2-4, with D uncertain. The ends were cut back, 0 bases at V and 4 bases at J, with 5 bases in the middle. Per the germline V gene, CDR1 is SGDLS and CDR2 is YYNGEE. The CDR3 covers 13 residues. CDR3 DNA: TGTGCCAGCAGCGTAGAGGATAAAAACATTCAGTACTTC. This encodes CASSVEDKNIQYF.

This rearrangement joins TRBV9 to TRBJ2-1, with 9 bases that match TRBD2. The trim removed 0 bases at V and 6 bases at J, leaving 1 base unmatched. The germline V gene has CDR1 SGDLS and CDR2 YYNGEE. The CDR3 contains 14 residues. In DNA form, the CDR3 reads TGTGCCAGCAGCGTAGTTAGCGGGGGCAATGAGCAGTTCTTC. As protein: CASSVVSGGNEQFF.